This T cell receptor beta chain was documented in a study of blood T cell repertoires in COVID-19. For the study at large: Both acute and convalescent COVID-19 samples were obtained from the United States, Italy and Spain.

Authors' analysis steps: Scientists estimated how many nucleated cells there were by amplifying reference gene primers. Profiling relied on immunoSEQ multiplex PCR, and the TCRdb table lists in-frame clones only, not all of them. V and J calls plus clone size are reproduced from that table; the DNA served to infer D and trimming. The sample shows under 200,000 clones, roughly 87% of them seen only once. The CDR3 is 14 amino acids. The junction had 14 bases not matched to a gene; V was cut back by 6 bases and J by 11 bases. Looked up from germline, CDR1 is MDHEN and CDR2 is SYDVKM. Material: PBMCs or T cells enriched from blood (not recorded which). The sequence derives from a woman between 45 and 65 years old who had recovered from COVID-19. This chain links TRBV28 with TRBJ1-2; TRBD1 matches 8 bases. CDR3 nucleotide sequence: TGTGCCAGCAGCGCAACCGGGACAGGCCCGGGATACACCTTC. Translating it yields CASSATGTGPGYTF.